A selection of T cell receptor beta chains follows, all from one sample in a study of response to subunit inactivated influenza vaccine. TCRdb reprocessed the RT-PCR reads with MiXCR, giving one entry per CDR3 protein. The profile shows under 750,000 distinct CDR3 sequences, around 11% of them singletons. The starting material was PBMCs from blood, obtained on the day of vaccination. Receptor source: a man aged 50 or older who received an inactivated influenza vaccine. Both conserved end residues are part of each CDR3. Fields, in order: CDR3 DNA, CDR3 protein, V gene, D gene, J gene, clone size. A D gene is named only where the DNA matches it firmly. The size field is filled for only some rows; it gives once, few, many or a size class.

TGTGCCAGCAGTTCCCTCCGGGCCATGCCCTTTCAGTACTTC CASSSLRAMPFQYF TRBV12-3/TRBV12-4 - TRBJ2-4 -
TGTGCCAGCTGGACTAGCCTAACGGAGACCCAGTACTTC CASWTSLTETQYF TRBV27 TRBD2 TRBJ2-5 few
TGTGCCATAGACCGGACAGGGGCCACCTACGAGCAGTACTTC CAIDRTGATYEQYF TRBV10-3 TRBD1 TRBJ2-7 few
TGTGCCAGCAGCCCACTTGGACCCTATGGCTACACCTTC CASSPLGPYGYTF TRBV7-9 - TRBJ1-2 -
TGTGCCAGCAGCCAAGGATCTTTCACTGAAGCTTTCTTT CASSQGSFTEAFF TRBV3-1 - TRBJ1-1 many
TGTGCCACCAGTGATTACGGCAATGAGCAGTTCTTC CATSDYGNEQFF TRBV24-1 - TRBJ2-1 many
TGTGCCAGCAGCGGGGGGGTCTCGCGGTCCGGGGAGCTGTTTTTT CASSGGVSRSGELFF TRBV9 - TRBJ2-2 -
TGTGCCACCAGTGATTCACGACTAGCGGGCACAGATACGCAGTATTTT CATSDSRLAGTDTQYF TRBV24-1 TRBD2 TRBJ2-3 -
TGTGCCAGCAGCTCATATCGACAGCGAACTAACTATGGCTACACCTTC CASSSYRQRTNYGYTF TRBV11-2 - TRBJ1-2 few
TGCAGTGCTACCGATCCAGGCGGAGAGACCCAGTACTTC CSATDPGGETQYF TRBV20-1 - TRBJ2-5 -
TGCAGTGCGGGTAACAATGAGCAGTTCTTC CSAGNNEQFF TRBV20-1 - TRBJ2-1 many
TGTGCCAGCAGCTTAGACAGCGTCAATGAAAAACTGTTTTTT CASSLDSVNEKLFF TRBV6-5 - TRBJ1-4 many
TGTGCCAGCAGTTTAGCCTCCCGGACAGAGCAGTACTTC CASSLASRTEQYF TRBV12-3/TRBV12-4 - TRBJ2-7 few
TGCGCCAGCAGTGTCAACAGATTCTCCTACAATGAGCAGTTCTTC CASSVNRFSYNEQFF TRBV5-1 - TRBJ2-1 many
TGCAGCGTTGAGTGGAACTACGAGCAGTACTTC CSVEWNYEQYF TRBV29-1 - TRBJ2-7 few
TGTGCCAGCAGTGAAGTACTGGGACAGTACAATGAGCAGTTCTTC CASSEVLGQYNEQFF TRBV2 TRBD1 TRBJ2-1 -
TGTGCCACCAGCAGGGACGGAGGCACAGATACGCAGTATTTT CATSRDGGTDTQYF TRBV24-1 - TRBJ2-3 -
TGTGCCATCAGTGGGGGAGGACAGAGTTCCTACGAGCAGTACTTC CAISGGGQSSYEQYF TRBV10-3 - TRBJ2-7 -
TGTGCCAGCAGCCCTAGTTCGGGCGGGGAGCTGTTTTTT CASSPSSGGELFF TRBV11-2 - TRBJ2-2 few
TGTGCCAGCAGTTTAAGCGGGAGTTTTGATGAGCAGTTCTTC CASSLSGSFDEQFF TRBV28 TRBD2 TRBJ2-1 few
TGTGCCAGCACTAGCGGGAGGCTTGACACAGATACGCAGTATTTT CASTSGRLDTDTQYF TRBV28 TRBD2 TRBJ2-3 -
TGTGCCAGCAGCATAGCGTACGAGCAGTACTTC CASSIAYEQYF TRBV5-6 - TRBJ2-7 few
TGTGCCAGCTCACCACCGGATTCGGGGGCCGGGGAGCTGTTTTTT CASSPPDSGAGELFF TRBV18 - TRBJ2-2 few
TGCAGGAGCGGGGATGGGGTGACCCAGTACTTC CRSGDGVTQYF TRBV20-1 TRBD2 TRBJ2-5 -
TGTGCCAGCACCTGGGGGACAGGGGTCCACGAGCAGTACTTC CASTWGTGVHEQYF TRBV12-3/TRBV12-4 TRBD1 TRBJ2-7 many
TGCGCCAGCAGGGAGGTAGCGGAGTACAATGAGCAGTTCTTC CASREVAEYNEQFF TRBV5-1 - TRBJ2-1 many
TGCAGTGGGGAGCGGGAGAATAACAATGAGCAGTTCTTC CSGERENNNEQFF TRBV20-1 TRBD2 TRBJ2-1 many
TGTGCCACCAGTGATGCCGACAGGGGGCTCGGGGCCAACGTCCTGACTTTC CATSDADRGLGANVLTF TRBV24-1 TRBD1 TRBJ2-6 few
TGCAGCGTTGGCGAGAGCGGGCGCGCGAACACCGGGGAGCTGTTTTTT CSVGESGRANTGELFF TRBV29-1 - TRBJ2-2 few
TGCAGTGTTGGGACAGGGAGGTATAGCAATCAGCCCCAGCATTTT CSVGTGRYSNQPQHF TRBV20-1 TRBD1 TRBJ1-5 -
TGCAGCGTCGACAGGGGTGGAGGCACTGAAGCTTTCTTT CSVDRGGGTEAFF TRBV29-1 TRBD1 TRBJ1-1 many
TGTGCCAGCAGTTTTGGGGTGAGCACTGAAGCTTTCTTT CASSFGVSTEAFF TRBV12-3/TRBV12-4 - TRBJ1-1 -
TGTGCCAGCAGTTGGGGACTAGCGGGCAAGACCAGCTCCTACAATGAGCAGTTCTTC CASSWGLAGKTSSYNEQFF TRBV6-5 TRBD2 TRBJ2-1 -
TGTGCCAGCAGTTTAGCCGGACTAGCGGGGGGGCACTATGAGCAGTTCTTC CASSLAGLAGGHYEQFF TRBV12-3/TRBV12-4 TRBD2 TRBJ2-1 -
TGCGCCAGCAGCTTGCTTGGGACATCAGGGGAGACCCAGTACTTC CASSLLGTSGETQYF TRBV5-1 - TRBJ2-5 -
TGTGCCAGCAAAGGCTTAAACATTCAGTACTTC CASKGLNIQYF TRBV28 - TRBJ2-4 -
TGTGCCACCAGCTCTGTCCGGGGACCCTACGAGCAGTACTTC CATSSVRGPYEQYF TRBV7-8 - TRBJ2-7 -